The 8 T cell receptor beta chains below come from one sample, sequenced in a study of T cell responses to AZD1222 COVID-19 vaccine. Only in-frame clones appear in the TCRdb table, and some are missing; sequencing was by immunoSEQ multiplex PCR. The sample contains 100,000 to 150,000 clones, around 85% of which appear only once. The starting material was peripheral blood, obtained 28 days after the second AZD1222 dose. The source of these receptors is an adult who received the AZD1222 COVID-19 vaccine.

V usage is TRBV6-6 and J usage is TRBJ1-2; D may be TRBD1 (5 bases). CDR1 and CDR2 (germline): MNHNY, SVGAGI (reference sequence). The V end lost 6 bases, the J end lost 5 bases, and 22 bases lay between the germline ends. This CDR3 region has 16 residues. The CDR3 nucleotides are TGTGCCAGCAGCCCGCTGGACGGGACCCGGCGTTATGGCTACACCTTC. This sequence encodes CASSPLDGTRRYGYTF.

The chain is built from TRBV2 and TRBJ2-1, with unresolved D. V was clipped by 6 bases and J by 6 bases, with 9 bases between them. There are 12 residues in the CDR3. The germline gives CDR1 SNHLY, CDR2 FYNNEI. The CDR3, as DNA: TGTGCCAGCAGCTCAGACACCAATGAGCAGTTCTTC. It encodes CASSSDTNEQFF.

The chain links TRBV28 to TRBJ1-2; D ambiguous. Per the germline V gene, CDR1 is MDHEN and CDR2 is SYDVKM. The length of the CDR3 is 12 residues. The V end was cut by 7 bases, the J end by 8 bases, with 14 bases between. CDR3 DNA sequence: TGTGCCAGCATAGGGCAGGTATTAGGCTACACCTTC. The encoded protein is CASIGQVLGYTF.

This clone appeared once. The chain links TRBV11-1 to TRBJ1-1, with D possibly matching TRBD1 (5 bases). V lost 7 bases, J lost 4 bases, and 10 bases lay in between. CDR1 is SGHAT and CDR2 is FQDESV in the germline V gene (reference sequence). The CDR3 length is 12 residues. In nucleotides, the CDR3 is TGTGCCAGCACGGCAGGGCCCACTGAAGCTTTCTTT. Protein sequence: CASTAGPTEAFF.

This chain uses TRBV30 with TRBJ1-1; TRBD1 matches 10 bases. CDR1 is GTSNPN and CDR2 is SVGIG in the germline V gene (reference sequence). With 0 bases clipped from V and 1 base from J, the junction kept 11 bases outside the gene matches. The CDR3 totals 18 residues. DNA of the CDR3: TGTGCCTGGAGTGTCCCCCTCCGGGACAGGGGTTGGAACACTGAAGCTTTCTTT. Translating gives CAWSVPLRDRGWNTEAFF.

The J gene is TRBJ2-1, the V gene TRBV28; 7 bases match TRBD1. The CDR3 consists of 12 residues. From germline, CDR1 is MDHEN and CDR2 SYDVKM. J was trimmed by 9 bases and V by 7 bases; bases with no gene match: 6. The CDR3 DNA follows: TGTGCCAGCACCCGTGGGACAGTTGAGCAGTTCTTC. This gives the protein CASTRGTVEQFF.

The rearrangement joins TRBV24-1 to TRBJ1-2; TRBD1 matches 7 bases. J lost 8 bases, V lost 2 bases, and 7 bases had no gene match. The CDR3 sequence is 14 residues long. Germline V CDR1 and CDR2: KGHDR, SFDVKD. DNA for the CDR3: TGTGCCACCAGTGATTCGGACAGGTGGGGGGGCTACACCTTC. Protein product: CATSDSDRWGGYTF.

V gene TRBV29-1 combines with J gene TRBJ2-7, with 10 bases matching TRBD1. V was pared by 2 bases and J by 7 bases, with 5 bases of the junction left unmatched. Germline assignment: CDR1 SQVTM and CDR2 ANQGSEA. The CDR3 length is 13 residues. This CDR3 reads CSVERGQGKEQYF. CDR3 nucleotides: TGCAGCGTTGAAAGGGGACAGGGGAAGGAGCAGTACTTC.